Detailed here is one T cell receptor beta chain. This receptor's antigen is unknown. Base-call qualities are not available, and no considerably larger clone is one nucleotide away. One collaborating source in Seattle enrolled patients during active infection and followed them longitudinally through the course of disease. Whole blood was collected in K2EDTA tubes by collaborating institutions according to the institutions' own protocols. For TCRbeta analysis, collaborators shipped samples as frozen whole blood, isolated PBMCs, or DNA extracted from either of those sample types. This specimen comes from a study of blood T cell repertoires in COVID-19 (dated by TCRdb to about 2020). A note on the overall study: Samples from collaborators originated in the United States, Italy and Spain and spanned both the acute and convalescent phases of COVID-19. The material from the prospective study consisted of cDNA or gDNA derived from T cells, B-cell-depleted T cells, or PBMCs. Deeply sampled blood TCRbeta repertoires from subjects exposed to, actively infected with, or recovered from COVID-19 were included in the dataset. The repertoires were released in a freely available public database meant as a resource for research on the immune response to SARS-CoV-2. The samples were drawn from two sources: the first 160 participants of the ongoing ImmuneRACE study, and 1,000 to 1,500 subjects contributed by 6 global collaborators. Sample metadata almost always included a de-identified subject ID, COVID-19 status, age in years and sex. Where available, HLA class I and class II types were taken from metadata supplied by the sample provider and were not determined by assay-based typing. Summary of the overall study and its limitations: Clinical and demographic metadata were provided uncurated, with the amount varying by source and participant.

From the germline V gene (reference sequence), CDR1 is GTSNPN and CDR2 is SVGIG. Its CDR3 holds 17 amino acids, cysteine through phenylalanine. The sequence is cut down to CDR3 DNA, 51 bases in frame from base 1. Clipping removes 0 bases from V and 0 bases from J, with 5 as the unmatched junction base count. TCRbeta CDR3 regions were amplified from genomic DNA using the immunoSEQ Assay, a bias-controlled multiplex PCR. Per the original workflow: The number of nucleated cells in each sample was estimated by amplification of reference gene primers within the assay. To quantify the absolute abundance of each unique TCRbeta CDR3 rearrangement, sequence reads were collapsed and filtered. Productive Simpson clonality was computed per sample as the square root of Simpson's diversity index over productive rearrangements. In its TCRdb copy, this immuneACCESS table keeps in-frame sequences only and misses some clones. Where compared with another copy, unresolved V genes explain less than half of these, and the others have no known cause. The V and J calls and clone size come from that table; D and trimming were worked out from the DNA. The sample table records approximately 480,000 clones; roughly 89% of these occur just once. The ten largest make up around 0.92% of the sample.

The rearranged chain carries TRBV30 and TRBJ2-2; 9 junctional bases match TRBD2. This TCR was sampled from a man between 18 and 29 years old with COVID-19, enrolled during active disease. The sample comprised peripheral blood. The CDR3 loop reads CAWSVIAGDPNTGELFF. The base sequence is TGTGCCTGGAGTGTAATAGCGGGGGATCCGAACACCGGGGAGCTGTTTTTT.